The subject of this entry is one T cell receptor beta chain. This sample is drawn from a study of blood T cell repertoires in COVID-19. For the study at large: The United States, Italy and Spain were the sources of the acute and convalescent COVID-19 samples. The analysed material was cDNA or gDNA that came from T cells, B-cell-depleted T cells, or PBMCs.

Losses at the gene ends were 1 base for V and 6 bases for J; bases not matched to a gene: 8. Germline V gives CDR1 SGHDN, CDR2 FVKESK. This CDR3 spans 17 amino acids. The Seattle patients, enrolled during active infection, were followed longitudinally. Authors' processing steps: Nucleated cell number was recorded as an estimate derived from reference gene primer amplification. TCRdb's copy holds only in-frame clones and misses some; the assay was immunoSEQ multiplex PCR. The DNA gave D and trimming, while V, J and clone size come from that table. The table includes under 75,000 clones, roughly two thirds detected once.

Sequencing used peripheral blood. The clonotype was recovered from a woman aged 70 to 79 with COVID-19, enrolled during active disease. The gene calls are TRBV14 and TRBJ2-5; 13 bases are shared with TRBD2. CDR3 in DNA: TGTGCCAGCAGCCAAGGGACTAGCGGGAGAAGGAGAAAGACCCAGTACTTC. This codes for CASSQGTSGRRRKTQYF.